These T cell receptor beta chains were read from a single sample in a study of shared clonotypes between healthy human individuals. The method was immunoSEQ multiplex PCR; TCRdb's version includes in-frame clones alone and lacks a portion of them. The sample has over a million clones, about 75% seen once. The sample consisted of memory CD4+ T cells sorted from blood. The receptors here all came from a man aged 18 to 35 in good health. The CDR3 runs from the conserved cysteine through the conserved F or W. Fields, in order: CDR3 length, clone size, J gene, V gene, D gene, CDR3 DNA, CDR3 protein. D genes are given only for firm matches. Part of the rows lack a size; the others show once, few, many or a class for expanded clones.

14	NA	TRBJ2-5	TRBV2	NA	TGTGCCAGCAGTCTGGGACTCGGCGAAGAGACCCAGTACTTC	CASSLGLGEETQYF
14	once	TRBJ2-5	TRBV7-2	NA	TGTGCCAGCAGCTTAGTGTACAGGGATGAGACCCAGTACTTC	CASSLVYRDETQYF
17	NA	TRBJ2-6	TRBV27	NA	TGTGCCAGCAGTTTTTTCGGCGGCAGCTCTGGGGCCAACGTCCTGACTTTC	CASSFFGGSSGANVLTF
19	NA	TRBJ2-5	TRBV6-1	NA	TGTGCCAGCAGTGAAATAGGGGGGGGGACAGCCTCCTCCCAAGAGACCCAGTACTTC	CASSEIGGGTASSQETQYF
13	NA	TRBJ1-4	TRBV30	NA	TGTGCCTGGAGTTCGGCGACTAATGAAAAACTGTTTTTT	CAWSSATNEKLFF
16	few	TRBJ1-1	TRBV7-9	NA	TGTGCCAGCAGCTTTGGTTCCGGGGCAAGGAACACTGAAGCTTTCTTT	CASSFGSGARNTEAFF
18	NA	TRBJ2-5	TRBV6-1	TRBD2	TGTGCCAGCAGTGTGGGACTAGCGGGGGGCGGGACGAGAGAGACCCAGTACTTC	CASSVGLAGGGTRETQYF
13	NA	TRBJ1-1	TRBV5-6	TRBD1	TGTGCCAGCAGCGTCAGGGGGCGAACTGAAGCTTTCTTT	CASSVRGRTEAFF
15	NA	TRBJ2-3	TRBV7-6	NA	TGTGCCAGCAGCTTATTTGCATCTAGCACAGATACGCAGTATTTT	CASSLFASSTDTQYF
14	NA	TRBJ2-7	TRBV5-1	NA	TGCGCCAGCAGCTTGTCAGGGGTTTCCCACGAGCAGTACTTC	CASSLSGVSHEQYF
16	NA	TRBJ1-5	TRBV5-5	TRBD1	TGTGCCAGCAGCCCCCGAGGGACAGGGGATTATCAGCCCCAGCATTTT	CASSPRGTGDYQPQHF
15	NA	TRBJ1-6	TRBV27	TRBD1	TGTGCCAGCAGTTTCCTCCGGGACAGGGGATCACCCCTCCACTTT	CASSFLRDRGSPLHF
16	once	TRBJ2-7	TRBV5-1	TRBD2	TGCGCCAGCAGCTTGGAGGGACTAGCGGGGAAGTACGAGCAGTACTTC	CASSLEGLAGKYEQYF
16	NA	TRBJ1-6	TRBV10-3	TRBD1	TGTGCCATCAGTGAGTCGAGGGGGACAGCTAATTCACCCCTCCACTTT	CAISESRGTANSPLHF
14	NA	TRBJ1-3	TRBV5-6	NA	TGTGCCAGCAGCTTCGGACGAACCCCAAACACCATATATTTT	CASSFGRTPNTIYF
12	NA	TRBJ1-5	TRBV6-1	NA	TGTGCCAGTACGGGGTTAAATCAGCCCCAGCATTTT	CASTGLNQPQHF
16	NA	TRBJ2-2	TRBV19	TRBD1	TGTGCCAGTAGTTGGGGACAGGGGACGAACACCGGGGAGCTGTTTTTT	CASSWGQGTNTGELFF
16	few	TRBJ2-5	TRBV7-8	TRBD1	TGTGCCAGCAGCTTAATTCGAGGCAGGGGGCCGGAGACCCAGTACTTC	CASSLIRGRGPETQYF
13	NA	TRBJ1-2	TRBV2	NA	TGTGCCAGCAGTGGCGTGAATGGCTATGGCTACACCTTC	CASSGVNGYGYTF
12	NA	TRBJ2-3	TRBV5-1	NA	TGCGCCAGCAGATTTAGCACAGATACGCAGTATTTT	CASRFSTDTQYF
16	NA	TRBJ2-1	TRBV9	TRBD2	TGTGCCAGCAGCGGAACCGGGACTAGCGGTTACAATGAGCAGTTCTTC	CASSGTGTSGYNEQFF
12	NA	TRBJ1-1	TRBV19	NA	TGTGCCAGTAGTATAGATCAGTTGGGAGCTTTCTTT	CASSIDQLGAFF
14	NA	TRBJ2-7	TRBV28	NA	TGTGCCAGCAGTTCTTTAATGGAGTCCCTCGAGCAGTACTTC	CASSSLMESLEQYF
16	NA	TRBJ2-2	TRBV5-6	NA	TGTGCCAGCAGCTTGGGATACCGGGGGACCGGCGGGGAGCTGTTTTTT	CASSLGYRGTGGELFF
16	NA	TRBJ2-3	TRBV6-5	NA	TGTGCCAGCACCTACTCGGCCGGATTCGGTCCAGATACGCAGTATTTT	CASTYSAGFGPDTQYF
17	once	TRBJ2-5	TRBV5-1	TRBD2	TGCGCCAGCAGTCCTAGCGGGAGCAAGGGACTGGGGGAGACCCAGTACTTC	CASSPSGSKGLGETQYF
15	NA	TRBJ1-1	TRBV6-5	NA	TGTGCCAGCAGATCCACTTCCGGGACTTCGCTTGAAGCTTTCTTT	CASRSTSGTSLEAFF
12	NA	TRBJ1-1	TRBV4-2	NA	TGTGCCAGCAGCCAAGGGGGCTCTGAAGCTTTCTTT	CASSQGGSEAFF
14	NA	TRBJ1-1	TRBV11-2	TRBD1	TGTGCCAGCAGCTTAGATGGGACAGGGAGGCCTGCTTTCTTT	CASSLDGTGRPAFF
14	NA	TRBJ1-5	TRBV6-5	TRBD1	TGTGCCAGCAGGCTCGGACAGGGGGCGCAGCCCCAGCATTTT	CASRLGQGAQPQHF
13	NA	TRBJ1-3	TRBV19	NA	TGTGCCAGTACCCCGACAGGTGGAAACACCATATATTTT	CASTPTGGNTIYF
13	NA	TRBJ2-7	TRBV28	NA	TGTGCCAGCAGGCCAGAAAGGACCTACGAGCAGTACTTC	CASRPERTYEQYF
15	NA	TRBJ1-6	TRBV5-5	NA	TGTGCCAGCAGCCTGGGGCAGGGTGGAAATTCACCCCTCCACTTT	CASSLGQGGNSPLHF
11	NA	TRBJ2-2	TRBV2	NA	TGTGCCACCAAAGCGAACGGGGAGCTGTTTTTT	CATKANGELFF
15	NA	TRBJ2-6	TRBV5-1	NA	TGCGCCAGCAGCTTGGAGGGCTCTGGGGCCAACGTCCTGACTTTC	CASSLEGSGANVLTF